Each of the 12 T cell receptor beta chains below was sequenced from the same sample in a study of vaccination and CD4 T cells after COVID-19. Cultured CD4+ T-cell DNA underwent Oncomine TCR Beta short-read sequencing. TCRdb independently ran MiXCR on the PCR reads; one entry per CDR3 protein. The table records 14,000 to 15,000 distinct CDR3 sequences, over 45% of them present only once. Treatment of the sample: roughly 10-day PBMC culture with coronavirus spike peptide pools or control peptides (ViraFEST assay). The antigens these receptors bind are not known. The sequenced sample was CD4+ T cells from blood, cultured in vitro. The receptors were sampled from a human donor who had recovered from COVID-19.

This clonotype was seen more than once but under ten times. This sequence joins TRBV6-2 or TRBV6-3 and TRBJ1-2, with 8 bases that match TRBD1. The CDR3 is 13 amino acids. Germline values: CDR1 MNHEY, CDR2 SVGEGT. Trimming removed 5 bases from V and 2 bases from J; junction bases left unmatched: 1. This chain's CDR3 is CASSRDRNYGYTF. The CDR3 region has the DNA TGTGCCAGCAGTCGGGACAGGAACTATGGCTACACCTTC.

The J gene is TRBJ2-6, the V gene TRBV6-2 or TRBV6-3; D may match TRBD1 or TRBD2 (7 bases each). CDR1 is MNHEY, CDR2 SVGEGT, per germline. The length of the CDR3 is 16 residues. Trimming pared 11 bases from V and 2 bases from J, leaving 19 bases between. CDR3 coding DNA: TGTGCCTCAGCGGGACAGTATCTCGCTGGGGCCAACGTCCTGACTTTC. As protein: CASAGQYLAGANVLTF.

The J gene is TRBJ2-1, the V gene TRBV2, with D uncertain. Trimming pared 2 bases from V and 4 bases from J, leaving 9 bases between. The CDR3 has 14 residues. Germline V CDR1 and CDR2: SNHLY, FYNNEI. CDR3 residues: CASSEILPYNEQFF. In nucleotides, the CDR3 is TGTGCCAGCAGTGAAATTCTCCCATACAATGAGCAGTTCTTC.

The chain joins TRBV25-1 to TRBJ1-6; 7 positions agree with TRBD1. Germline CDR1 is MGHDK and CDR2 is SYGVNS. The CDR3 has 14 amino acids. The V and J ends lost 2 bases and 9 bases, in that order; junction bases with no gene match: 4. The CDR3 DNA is TGTGCCAGCAGTGAAACAGGGGTCGGTTCACCCCTCCACTTT. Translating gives CASSETGVGSPLHF.

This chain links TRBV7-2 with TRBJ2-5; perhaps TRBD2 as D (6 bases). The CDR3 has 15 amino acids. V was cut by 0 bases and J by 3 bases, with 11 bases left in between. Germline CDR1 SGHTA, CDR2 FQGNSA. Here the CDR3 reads CASSLAGGLEETQYF. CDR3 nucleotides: TGTGCCAGCAGCTTAGCTGGGGGACTGGAAGAGACCCAGTACTTC.

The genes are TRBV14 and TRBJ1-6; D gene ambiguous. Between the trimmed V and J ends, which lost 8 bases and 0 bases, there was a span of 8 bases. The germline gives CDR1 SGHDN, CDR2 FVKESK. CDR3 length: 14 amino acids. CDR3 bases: TGTGCCAGCCAACAGAGCTCCTATAATTCACCCCTCCACTTT. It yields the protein CASQQSSYNSPLHF.

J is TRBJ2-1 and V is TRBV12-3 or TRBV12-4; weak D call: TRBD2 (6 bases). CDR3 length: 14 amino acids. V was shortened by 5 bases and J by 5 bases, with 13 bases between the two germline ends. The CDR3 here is CASSAGLGNNEQFF. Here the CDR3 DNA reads TGTGCCAGCAGTGCGGGACTCGGAAACAATGAGCAGTTCTTC.

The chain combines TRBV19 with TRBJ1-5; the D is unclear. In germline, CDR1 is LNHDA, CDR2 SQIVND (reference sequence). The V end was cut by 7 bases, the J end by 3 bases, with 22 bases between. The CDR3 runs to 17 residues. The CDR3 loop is CASTPPPLGNLNQPQHF. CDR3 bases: TGTGCCAGTACCCCTCCCCCCTTGGGTAACCTCAATCAGCCCCAGCATTTT.

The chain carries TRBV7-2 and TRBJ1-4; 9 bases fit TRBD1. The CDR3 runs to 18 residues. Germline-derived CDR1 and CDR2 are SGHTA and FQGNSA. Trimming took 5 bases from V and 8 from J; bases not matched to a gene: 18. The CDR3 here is CASSPSRAGQGKREKLFF. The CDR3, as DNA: TGTGCCAGCAGCCCTTCCCGAGCCGGACAGGGGAAAAGGGAAAAACTGTTTTTT.

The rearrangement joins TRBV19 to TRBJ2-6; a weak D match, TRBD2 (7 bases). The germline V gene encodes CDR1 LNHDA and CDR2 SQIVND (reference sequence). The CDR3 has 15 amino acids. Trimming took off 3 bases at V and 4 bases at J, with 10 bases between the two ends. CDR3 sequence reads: CASSIGGAGANVLTF. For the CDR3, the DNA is TGTGCCAGTAGTATTGGGGGGGCCGGGGCCAACGTCCTGACTTTC.

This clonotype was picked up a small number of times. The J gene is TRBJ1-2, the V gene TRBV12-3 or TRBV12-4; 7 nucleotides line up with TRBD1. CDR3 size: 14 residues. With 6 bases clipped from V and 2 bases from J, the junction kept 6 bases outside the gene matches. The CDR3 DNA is TGTGCCAGCAGGAGGGGGCTACAAAACTATGGCTACACCTTC. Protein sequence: CASRRGLQNYGYTF.

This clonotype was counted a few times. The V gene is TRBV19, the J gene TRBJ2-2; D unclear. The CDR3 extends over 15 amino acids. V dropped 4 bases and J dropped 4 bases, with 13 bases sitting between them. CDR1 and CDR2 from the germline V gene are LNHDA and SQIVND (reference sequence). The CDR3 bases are TGTGCCAGTAGTAGTATCCGGAAGGGCACCGGGGAGCTGTTTTTT. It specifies CASSSIRKGTGELFF.